This TCR beta chain originates from a study of post-analysis software for immune sequencing data (dated by TCRdb to between 2014 and 2017). About the study as a whole: The recorded disease courses included relapsing-remitting, secondary progressive and progressive-relapsing multiple sclerosis, and some patients had no subtype annotation. A subset of samples was prepared in parallel using single-end sample barcoding, then pooled and co-amplified after Illumina adapter ligation. The multiple sclerosis patient repertoires were compared with 11 previously published healthy control repertoires from donors aged roughly 6 to 25 years. Paper-wide results and their limitations: The multiple sclerosis patient group was slightly younger than the control group. Multiple sclerosis patients had significantly lower normalized Chao1 diversity than controls, a result that suggests substantial peripheral T-cell clonal expansion. Patients showed significantly higher frequencies than controls for five TRBV segments, among them TRBV5-6, TRBV5-1 and TRBV20-1. Strong co-clustering of samples prepared in the same batch was shown by direct clustering with F measure, prompting a batch-effect correction.

The library came from PCR. Reads for this sample came from an Illumina HiSeq 2500. To reduce PCR and sequencing biases, unique molecular identifiers were built into the TCR beta cDNA libraries. Every 1 to 10 million input T cells yielded approximately 500,000 cDNA molecules, meaning each molecule approximated one T cell. The same protocol used for the earlier healthy control dataset was applied to prepare and sequence the patient libraries. Samples belonging to the same batch were prepared together, multiplexed and sequenced on a shared HiSeq lane. The authors processed their data as follows. Raw barcoded reads were processed with MIGEC, and single-read molecular identifier groups were discarded before consensus assembly and CDR3 extraction. VDJtools was used for post-analysis of the clonotype tables, with diversity normalized by down-sampling every dataset to the smallest sample size. To correct batch-related cross-sample contamination, repertoire overlap clustering matched CDR3 amino acid sequences but not nucleotide sequences. The raw public reads went through TCRdb reprocessing: fastp at Q25, MiXCR clone calling, in-frame beta chains kept. Rows are combined by CDR3 protein, so each entry shows the most common genes and DNA. These V and J calls rely on TCRdb rather than the paper's analysis. The sample profile shows about 540,000 distinct CDR3 sequences; 34% of them were found once. 5% to 6% of the sample belongs to the ten largest clones.

To demonstrate the VDJtools post-analysis software, TCR beta repertoires were profiled from the peripheral blood of about 13 young patients with multiple sclerosis. The multiple sclerosis patients were children and adolescents ranging in age from about 6 to 17 years. This clonotype has a single count. The clone's antigen remains unknown. It has no much larger one-base neighbor in the sample; base qualities were not kept. V and J lose 0 bases and 7 bases, and a span of 7 bases separates them. For CDR1 and CDR2, the germline V gene lists SGHRS and YFSETQ. The CDR3 runs 12 amino acids, cysteine and phenylalanine included. Only the CDR3 DNA is retained, 36 bases long and in frame from the first base.

This clonotype originated in a girl aged 2-17 years with multiple sclerosis. The V gene is TRBV5-1 and the J gene is TRBJ1-1, with the D gene not clear enough to name. Specimen: blood. Here is the DNA: TGCGCCAGCAGCTTGGTGGAGAATGAAGCTTTCTTT. The resulting protein is CASSLVENEAFF.